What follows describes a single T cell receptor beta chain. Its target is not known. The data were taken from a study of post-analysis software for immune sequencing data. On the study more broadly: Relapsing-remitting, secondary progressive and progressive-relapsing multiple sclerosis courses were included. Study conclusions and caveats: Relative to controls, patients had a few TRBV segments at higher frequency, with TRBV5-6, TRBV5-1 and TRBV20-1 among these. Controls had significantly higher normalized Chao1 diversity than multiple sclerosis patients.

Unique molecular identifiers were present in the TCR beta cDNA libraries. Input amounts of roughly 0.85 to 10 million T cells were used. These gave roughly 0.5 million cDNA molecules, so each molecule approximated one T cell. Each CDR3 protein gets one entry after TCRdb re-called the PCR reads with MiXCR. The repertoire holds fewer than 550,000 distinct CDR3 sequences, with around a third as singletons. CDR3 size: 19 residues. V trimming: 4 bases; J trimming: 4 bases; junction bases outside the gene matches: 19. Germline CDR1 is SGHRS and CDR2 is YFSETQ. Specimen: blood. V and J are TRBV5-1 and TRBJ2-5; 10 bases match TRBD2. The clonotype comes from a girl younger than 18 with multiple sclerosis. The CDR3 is CASSEIRLERGGPGETQYF. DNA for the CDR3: TGCGCCAGCAGCGAGATTCGACTAGAGCGGGGGGGCCCGGGAGAGACCCAGTACTTC. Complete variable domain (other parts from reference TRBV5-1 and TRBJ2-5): KAGVTQTPRYLIKTRGQQVTLSCSPISGHRSVSWYQQTPGQGLQFLFEYFSETQRNKGNFPGRFSGRQFSNSRSEMNVSTLELGDSALYLCASSEIRLERGGPGETQYFGPGTRLLVL.